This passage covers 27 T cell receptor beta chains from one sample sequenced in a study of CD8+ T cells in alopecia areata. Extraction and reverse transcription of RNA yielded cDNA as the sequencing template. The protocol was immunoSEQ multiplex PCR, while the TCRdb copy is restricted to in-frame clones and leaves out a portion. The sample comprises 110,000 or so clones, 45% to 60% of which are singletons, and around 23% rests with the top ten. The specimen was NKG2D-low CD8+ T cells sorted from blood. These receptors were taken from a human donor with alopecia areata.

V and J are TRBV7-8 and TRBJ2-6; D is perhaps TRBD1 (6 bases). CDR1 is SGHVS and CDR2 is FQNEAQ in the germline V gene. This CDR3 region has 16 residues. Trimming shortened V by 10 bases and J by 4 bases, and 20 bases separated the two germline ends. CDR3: CAIQGSTISGANVLTF. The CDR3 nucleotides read TGTGCCATCCAGGGGAGTACCATTTCGGGGGCCAACGTCCTGACTTTC.

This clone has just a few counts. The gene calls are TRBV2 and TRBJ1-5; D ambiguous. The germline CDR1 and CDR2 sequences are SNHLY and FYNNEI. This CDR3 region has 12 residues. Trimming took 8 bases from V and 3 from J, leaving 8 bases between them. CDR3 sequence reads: CASGSHNQPQHF. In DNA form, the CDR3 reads TGTGCCAGCGGCAGCCACAATCAGCCCCAGCATTTT.

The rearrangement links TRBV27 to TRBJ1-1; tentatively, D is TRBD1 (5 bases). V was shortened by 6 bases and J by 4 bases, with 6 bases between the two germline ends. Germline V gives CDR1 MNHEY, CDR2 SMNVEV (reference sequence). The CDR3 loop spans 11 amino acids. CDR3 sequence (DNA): TGTGCCAGCAGGGGGGTCACTGAAGCTTTCTTT. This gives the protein CASRGVTEAFF.

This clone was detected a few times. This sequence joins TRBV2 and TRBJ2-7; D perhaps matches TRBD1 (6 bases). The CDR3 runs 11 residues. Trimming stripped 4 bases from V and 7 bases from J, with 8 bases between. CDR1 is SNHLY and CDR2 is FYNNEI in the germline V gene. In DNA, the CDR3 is TGTGCCAGCAGTGTGGGGGCAGAGCAGTACTTC. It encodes CASSVGAEQYF.

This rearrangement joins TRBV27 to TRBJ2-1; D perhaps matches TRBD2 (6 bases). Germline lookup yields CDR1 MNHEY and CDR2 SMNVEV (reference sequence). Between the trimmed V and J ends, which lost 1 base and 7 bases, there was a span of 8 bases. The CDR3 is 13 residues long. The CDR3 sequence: CASSLLGRNEQFF. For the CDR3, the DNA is TGTGCCAGCAGTTTATTGGGGAGGAATGAGCAGTTCTTC.

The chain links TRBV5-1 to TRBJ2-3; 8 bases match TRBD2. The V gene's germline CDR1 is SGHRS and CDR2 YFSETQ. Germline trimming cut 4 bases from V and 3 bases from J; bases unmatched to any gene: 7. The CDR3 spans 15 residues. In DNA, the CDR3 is TGCGCCAGCAGCCGAGAGGGACTAGGGACAGATACGCAGTATTTT. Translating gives CASSREGLGTDTQYF. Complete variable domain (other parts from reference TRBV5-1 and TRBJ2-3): KAGVTQTPRYLIKTRGQQVTLSCSPISGHRSVSWYQQTPGQGLQFLFEYFSETQRNKGNFPGRFSGRQFSNSRSEMNVSTLELGDSALYLCASSREGLGTDTQYFGPGTRLTVL.

The CDR3 loop reads CASSLEVSGNSEQYF. For the CDR3, the DNA is TGCGCCAGCAGCTTGGAGGTTAGCGGGAATTCCGAGCAGTACTTC. The rearrangement joins TRBV5-1 to TRBJ2-7; 8 nucleotides line up with TRBD2. CDR1 is SGHRS, CDR2 YFSETQ, per germline. CDR3 length: 15 residues. V trimming: 0 bases; J trimming: 6 bases; junction bases outside the gene matches: 8.

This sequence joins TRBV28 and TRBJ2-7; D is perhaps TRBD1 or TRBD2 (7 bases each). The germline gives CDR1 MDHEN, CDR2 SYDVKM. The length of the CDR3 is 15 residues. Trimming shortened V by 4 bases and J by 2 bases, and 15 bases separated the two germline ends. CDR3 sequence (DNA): TGTGCCAGCAGTTCTTCAGCGGGACAGCCCTACGAGCAGTACTTC. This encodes CASSSSAGQPYEQYF.

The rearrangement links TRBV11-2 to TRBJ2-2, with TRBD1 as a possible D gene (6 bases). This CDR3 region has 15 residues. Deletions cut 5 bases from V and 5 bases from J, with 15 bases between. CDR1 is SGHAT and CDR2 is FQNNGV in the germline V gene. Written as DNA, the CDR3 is TGTGCCAGCAGCACTCCCGGGACACAGACCGGGGAGCTGTTTTTT. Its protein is CASSTPGTQTGELFF.

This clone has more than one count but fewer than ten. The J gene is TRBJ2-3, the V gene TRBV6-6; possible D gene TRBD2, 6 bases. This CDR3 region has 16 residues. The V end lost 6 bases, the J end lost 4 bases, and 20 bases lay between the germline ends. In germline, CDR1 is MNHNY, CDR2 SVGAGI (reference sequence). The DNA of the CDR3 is TGTGCCAGCAGCCCGGGGGAAGGCCGTTTCTCAGATACGCAGTATTTT. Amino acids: CASSPGEGRFSDTQYF.

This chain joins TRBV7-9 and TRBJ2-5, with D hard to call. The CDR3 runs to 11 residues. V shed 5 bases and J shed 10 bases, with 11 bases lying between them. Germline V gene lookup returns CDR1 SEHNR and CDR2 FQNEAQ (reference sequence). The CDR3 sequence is CASSPNADQYF. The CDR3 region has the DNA TGTGCCAGCAGCCCAAACGCGGACCAGTACTTC.

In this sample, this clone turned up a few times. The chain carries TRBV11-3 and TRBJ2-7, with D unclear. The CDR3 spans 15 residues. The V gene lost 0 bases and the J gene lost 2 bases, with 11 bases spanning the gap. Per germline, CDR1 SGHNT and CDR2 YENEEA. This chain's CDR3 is CASSLDVGSAYEQYF. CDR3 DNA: TGTGCCAGCAGCTTAGACGTTGGCAGTGCCTACGAGCAGTACTTC. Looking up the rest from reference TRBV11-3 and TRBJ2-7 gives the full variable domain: EAGVVQSPRYKIIEKKQPVAFWCNPISGHNTLYWYLQNLGQGPELLIRYENEEAVDDSQLPKDRFSAERLKGVDSTLKIQPAELGDSAVYLCASSLDVGSAYEQYFGPGTRLTVT.

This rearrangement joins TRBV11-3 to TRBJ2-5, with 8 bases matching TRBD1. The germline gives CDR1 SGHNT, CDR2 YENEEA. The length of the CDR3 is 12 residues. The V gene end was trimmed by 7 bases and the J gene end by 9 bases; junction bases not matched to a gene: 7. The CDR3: CASTPGTGSQYF. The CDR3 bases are TGTGCCAGCACCCCTGGGACAGGTTCCCAGTACTTC.

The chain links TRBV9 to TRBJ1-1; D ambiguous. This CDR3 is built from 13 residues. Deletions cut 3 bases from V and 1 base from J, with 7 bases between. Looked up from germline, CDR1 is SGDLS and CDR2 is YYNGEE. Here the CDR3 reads CASSGSGNTEAFF. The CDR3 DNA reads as TGTGCCAGCAGCGGATCGGGGAACACTGAAGCTTTCTTT.

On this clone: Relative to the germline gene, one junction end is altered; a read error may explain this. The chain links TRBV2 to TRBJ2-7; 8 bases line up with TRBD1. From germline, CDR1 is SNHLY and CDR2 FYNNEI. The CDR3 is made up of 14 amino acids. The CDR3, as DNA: TGTGCCAGCAGGGAAGACAGGGGCCCCCGAGGGCAGTACTTC. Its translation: CASREDRGPRGQYF.

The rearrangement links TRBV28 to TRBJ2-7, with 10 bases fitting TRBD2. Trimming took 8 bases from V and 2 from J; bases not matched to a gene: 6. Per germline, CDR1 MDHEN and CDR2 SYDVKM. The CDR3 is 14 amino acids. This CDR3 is CASARTSGTYEQYF. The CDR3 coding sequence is TGTGCCAGCGCCCGGACTAGCGGTACCTACGAGCAGTACTTC.

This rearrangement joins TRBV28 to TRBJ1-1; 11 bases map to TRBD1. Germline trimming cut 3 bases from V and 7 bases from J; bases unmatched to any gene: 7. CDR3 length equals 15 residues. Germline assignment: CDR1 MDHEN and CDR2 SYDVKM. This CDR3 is CASSFLGQGEDEAFF. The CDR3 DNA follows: TGTGCCAGCAGTTTTCTGGGACAGGGGGAAGATGAAGCTTTCTTT.

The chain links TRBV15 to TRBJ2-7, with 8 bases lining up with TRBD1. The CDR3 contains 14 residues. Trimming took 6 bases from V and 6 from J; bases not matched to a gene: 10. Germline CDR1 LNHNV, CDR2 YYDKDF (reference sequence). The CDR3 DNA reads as TGTGCCACCAGAGTTTCAGGGGGCGCGTCCGAGCAGTACTTC. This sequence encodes CATRVSGGASEQYF. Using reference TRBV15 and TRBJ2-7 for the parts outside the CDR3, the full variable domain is DAMVIQNPRYQVTQFGKPVTLSCSQTLNHNVMYWYQQKSSQAPKLLFHYYDKDFNNEADTPDNFQSRRPNTSFCFLDIRSPGLGDTAMYLCATRVSGGASEQYFGPGTRLTVT.

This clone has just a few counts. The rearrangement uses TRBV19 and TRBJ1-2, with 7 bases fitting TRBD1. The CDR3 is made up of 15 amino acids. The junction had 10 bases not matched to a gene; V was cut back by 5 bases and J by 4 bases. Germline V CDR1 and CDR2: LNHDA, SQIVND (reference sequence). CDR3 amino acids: CASSHGTDDFYGYTF. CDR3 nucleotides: TGTGCCAGTAGTCACGGGACAGATGACTTCTATGGCTACACCTTC.

This chain's CDR3 is CASSGRSGTGVYEQYF. CDR3 DNA: TGTGCCAGCAGCGGACGGAGCGGGACAGGCGTTTACGAGCAGTACTTC. The J gene is TRBJ2-5, the V gene TRBV7-8; a weak D match, TRBD1 (8 bases). The J call may be faulty, since TRBJ2-7 better matches the DNA end. CDR1 SGHVS and CDR2 FQNEAQ come from the germline V gene. CDR3 size: 16 residues.

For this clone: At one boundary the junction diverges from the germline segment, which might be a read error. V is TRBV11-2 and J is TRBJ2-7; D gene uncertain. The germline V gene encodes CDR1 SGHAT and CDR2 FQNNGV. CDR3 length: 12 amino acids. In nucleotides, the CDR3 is TGTGCCAGCAGCCCGAGTTTAGCCATTAAGCGCTTC. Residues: CASSPSLAIKRF.

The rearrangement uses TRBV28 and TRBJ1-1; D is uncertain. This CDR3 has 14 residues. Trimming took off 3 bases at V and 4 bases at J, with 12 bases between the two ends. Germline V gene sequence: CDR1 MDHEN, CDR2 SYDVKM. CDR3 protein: CASSFLGISTEAFF. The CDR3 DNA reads TGTGCCAGCAGTTTTCTCGGGATATCCACTGAAGCTTTCTTT.

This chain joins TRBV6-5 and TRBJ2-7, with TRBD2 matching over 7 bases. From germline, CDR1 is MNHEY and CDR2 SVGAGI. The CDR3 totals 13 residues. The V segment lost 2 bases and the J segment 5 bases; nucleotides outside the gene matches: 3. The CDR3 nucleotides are TGTGCCAGCAGTTACCGGGGGGTCCACGAGCAGTACTTC. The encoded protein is CASSYRGVHEQYF.

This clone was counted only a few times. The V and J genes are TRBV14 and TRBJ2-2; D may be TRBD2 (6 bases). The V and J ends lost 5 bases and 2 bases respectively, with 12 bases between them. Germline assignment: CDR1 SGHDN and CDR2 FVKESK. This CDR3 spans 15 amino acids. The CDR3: CASSAGTENTGELFF. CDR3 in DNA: TGTGCCAGCAGCGCCGGGACTGAAAACACCGGGGAGCTGTTTTTT.

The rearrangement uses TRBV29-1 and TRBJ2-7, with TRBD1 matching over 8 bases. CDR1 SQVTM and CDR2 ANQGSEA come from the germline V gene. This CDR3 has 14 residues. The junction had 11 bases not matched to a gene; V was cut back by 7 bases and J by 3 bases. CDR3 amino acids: CSAKPKDRDYEQYF. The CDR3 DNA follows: TGCAGCGCTAAGCCAAAGGACAGGGACTACGAGCAGTACTTC.

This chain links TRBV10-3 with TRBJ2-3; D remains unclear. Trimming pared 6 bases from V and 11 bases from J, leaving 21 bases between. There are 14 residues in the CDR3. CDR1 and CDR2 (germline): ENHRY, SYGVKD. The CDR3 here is CAIRDGEAQIEQYF. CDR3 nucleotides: TGTGCCATCAGGGACGGTGAAGCACAGATAGAGCAGTATTTT.

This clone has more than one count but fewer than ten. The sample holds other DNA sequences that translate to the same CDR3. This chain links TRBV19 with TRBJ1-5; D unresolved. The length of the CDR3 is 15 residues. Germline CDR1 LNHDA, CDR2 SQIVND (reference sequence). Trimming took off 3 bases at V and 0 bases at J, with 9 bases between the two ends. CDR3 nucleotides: TGTGCCAGTAGTATCCCAGGCGATAGCAATCAGCCCCAGCATTTT. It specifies CASSIPGDSNQPQHF.